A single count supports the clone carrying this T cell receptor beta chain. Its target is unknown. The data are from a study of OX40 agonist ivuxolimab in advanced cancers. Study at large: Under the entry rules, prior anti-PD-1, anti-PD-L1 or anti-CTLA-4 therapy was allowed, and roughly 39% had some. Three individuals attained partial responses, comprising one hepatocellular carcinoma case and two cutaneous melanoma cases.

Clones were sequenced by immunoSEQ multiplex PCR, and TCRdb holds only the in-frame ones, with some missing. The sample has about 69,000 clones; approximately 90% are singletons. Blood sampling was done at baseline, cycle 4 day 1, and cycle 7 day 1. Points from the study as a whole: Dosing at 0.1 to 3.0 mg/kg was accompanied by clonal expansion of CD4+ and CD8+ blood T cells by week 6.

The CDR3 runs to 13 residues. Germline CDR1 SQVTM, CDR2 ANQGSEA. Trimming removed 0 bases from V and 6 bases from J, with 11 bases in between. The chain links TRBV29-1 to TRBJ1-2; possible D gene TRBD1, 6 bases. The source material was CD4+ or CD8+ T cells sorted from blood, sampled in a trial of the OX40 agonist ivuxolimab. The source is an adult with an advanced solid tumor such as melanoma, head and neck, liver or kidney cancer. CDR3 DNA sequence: TGCAGCGTTGAAGAAAGGGGGAGGGATGGCTACACCTTC. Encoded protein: CSVEERGRDGYTF.